The rows below give T cell receptor beta chains drawn from one sample of a study of T cells after yellow fever vaccination. TCRdb recomputed calls from the 5' RACE reads with MiXCR, one row per CDR3 protein. Of 300,000 to 350,000 distinct CDR3 sequences in the sample, about 4% were seen once. Here the sequenced sample was PBMCs, taken 5 days after the yellow fever booster vaccination. The receptors derive from a man younger than 35 who received the YFV17D yellow fever vaccine. CDR3s include the opening cysteine and the closing phenylalanine or tryptophan. Fields, in order: clone size, D gene, V gene, J gene, CDR3 protein, CDR3 DNA. D genes are given only for firm matches. Size tells how often a clone was seen (once, few, many) or the class of an expanded clone, and some rows leave it out.

size: few
D: TRBD1
V: TRBV5-1
J: TRBJ2-2
CDR3: CASSVTGTGKSGELFF
DNA: TGCGCCAGCAGCGTTACCGGGACAGGGAAGTCCGGGGAGCTGTTTTTT

size: many
D: -
V: TRBV18
J: TRBJ2-5
CDR3: CASSPPGETQYF
DNA: TGTGCCAGCTCACCACCGGGGGAGACCCAGTACTTC

size: -
D: -
V: TRBV4-3
J: TRBJ1-1
CDR3: CASSQGGGREGTEAFF
DNA: TGCGCCAGCAGCCAAGGGGGGGGGCGAGAGGGCACTGAAGCTTTCTTT

size: many
D: TRBD2
V: TRBV7-2
J: TRBJ2-5
CDR3: CASSYDTVGTTLAGTQYF
DNA: TGTGCCAGCAGCTATGACACGGTTGGGACTACCCTTGCTGGCACCCAGTACTTC

size: few
D: -
V: TRBV15
J: TRBJ1-1
CDR3: CATSSRENTEAFF
DNA: TGTGCCACCAGCAGTCGCGAAAACACTGAAGCTTTCTTT

size: few
D: TRBD2
V: TRBV5-1
J: TRBJ2-1
CDR3: CASKNNPVGGGYIYNEQFF
DNA: TGCGCCAGCAAGAACAACCCTGTCGGGGGGGGATATATCTACAATGAGCAGTTCTTC

size: few
D: TRBD2
V: TRBV4-3
J: TRBJ2-1
CDR3: CASSTYSGGVINEQFF
DNA: TGCGCCAGCAGCACTTACAGCGGGGGGGTCATCAATGAGCAGTTCTTC

size: -
D: -
V: TRBV4-1
J: TRBJ2-7
CDR3: CASSGGLPRGEQYF
DNA: TGCGCCAGCAGCGGGGGACTGCCCCGCGGCGAGCAGTACTTC

size: -
D: TRBD1
V: TRBV6-5
J: TRBJ1-5
CDR3: CASSLRQGVSNQPQHF
DNA: TGTGCCAGCAGTTTGAGACAGGGGGTGAGCAATCAGCCCCAGCATTTT

size: many
D: TRBD1
V: TRBV6-2/TRBV6-3
J: TRBJ2-7
CDR3: CASSYFGTGNEQYF
DNA: TGTGCCAGCAGTTACTTCGGGACAGGGAACGAGCAGTACTTC

size: few
D: TRBD2
V: TRBV11-2
J: TRBJ2-5
CDR3: CASSSPTSGSYFQETQYF
DNA: TGTGCCAGCAGCTCCCCGACTAGCGGCTCGTACTTCCAAGAGACCCAGTACTTC

size: -
D: -
V: TRBV4-3
J: TRBJ1-1
CDR3: CASRGLTGGRTEAFF
DNA: TGCGCCAGCAGAGGATTAACTGGAGGAAGGACTGAAGCTTTCTTT

size: many
D: TRBD2
V: TRBV7-9
J: TRBJ2-3
CDR3: CASSFQRGRADTQYF
DNA: TGTGCCAGCAGCTTCCAGCGGGGGAGGGCAGATACGCAGTATTTT

size: many
D: -
V: TRBV6-5
J: TRBJ2-3
CDR3: CASSVPGPLPTQYF
DNA: TGTGCCAGCAGTGTGCCGGGACCCCTGCCTACGCAGTATTTT

size: many
D: -
V: TRBV20-1
J: TRBJ2-1
CDR3: CSARDLRLVFGNEQFF
DNA: TGCAGTGCTAGAGATCTAAGACTAGTCTTTGGCAATGAGCAGTTCTTC

size: many
D: -
V: TRBV7-8
J: TRBJ2-7
CDR3: CASSLAQGGPYEQYF
DNA: TGTGCCAGCAGCTTAGCGCAGGGAGGCCCCTACGAGCAGTACTTC

size: few
D: TRBD1
V: TRBV12-3/TRBV12-4
J: TRBJ2-1
CDR3: CASSFLGQSLGQFF
DNA: TGTGCCAGCAGTTTCCTGGGACAGAGCCTAGGACAGTTCTTC

size: few
D: -
V: TRBV7-9
J: TRBJ2-3
CDR3: CASSALGAQYF
DNA: TGTGCCAGCAGCGCACTAGGGGCGCAGTATTTT